The rows below give T cell receptor beta chains drawn from one sample of a study of vaccination and CD4 T cells after COVID-19. MiXCR, applied by TCRdb to the PCR reads, yields one record per CDR3 protein. Among approximately 24,000 distinct CDR3 sequences listed, around 42% were seen once. Their specific antigens are unknown. Material: CD4+ T cells from blood, cultured in vitro, obtained about 7 months after SARS-CoV-2 vaccination. All receptors derive from a human donor who had recovered from COVID-19. Each CDR3 is given with its conserved first and last residue. The order of the fields is V gene, J gene, CDR3 protein.

TRBV15	TRBJ1-5	CATSRGDLLNQPQHF
TRBV2	TRBJ2-7	CASSAGLRSYEQYF
TRBV20-1	TRBJ1-5	CSAKGQGYQPQHF
TRBV7-6	TRBJ2-1	CASSNVLAGGASYNEQFF
TRBV7-9	TRBJ1-2	CASSSGQGGYGYTF
TRBV28	TRBJ2-7	CASSLYSLGGAYEQYF
TRBV7-9	TRBJ2-3	CASSLGRTTDTQYF
TRBV20-1	TRBJ2-7	CSARDARQGLGYEQYF
TRBV6-2/TRBV6-3	TRBJ2-6	CATPTSGTSGANVLTF
TRBV6-2/TRBV6-3	TRBJ1-2	CASSYQGIRSGYTF
TRBV19	TRBJ1-5	CASTEDSNQPQHF
TRBV6-1	TRBJ1-5	CASRGGINNQPQHF
TRBV18	TRBJ1-5	CASSPGTGVNNQPQHF
TRBV20-1	TRBJ2-5	CSARHDLGLAGGLAETQYF
TRBV7-7	TRBJ2-1	CASSRGGVADYNEQFF
TRBV28	TRBJ1-2	CASTPEPGQQYYGYTF
TRBV23-1	TRBJ2-5	CASSQEGKTQYF
TRBV4-1	TRBJ2-5	CASSQDVQIQETQYF
TRBV2	TRBJ1-2	CASSEVRGRYGYTF
TRBV20-1	TRBJ1-1	CSATGSMTANTEAFF
TRBV11-2	TRBJ2-7	CASSLRLLAGAEQYF
TRBV20-1	TRBJ1-2	CSATLLSTGDYGYTF
TRBV10-3	TRBJ2-1	CAISDSSGRAADEQFF
TRBV7-2	TRBJ2-1	CASSLVREYGEQFF
TRBV10-3	TRBJ2-1	CAIREGRNEQFF
TRBV21-1	TRBJ2-5	CASYEQCPQETQYF
TRBV19	TRBJ2-7	CASSSGLAILHEQYF
TRBV20-1	TRBJ1-1	CSASYRSDTEAFF
TRBV19	TRBJ2-5	CASTSRSPIPSLYETQYF
TRBV6-1	TRBJ1-6	CASSNPPGTDNSPLHF
TRBV20-1	TRBJ1-1	CSAPTQTSEAFF
TRBV6-2/TRBV6-3	TRBJ2-5	CASSKSSGSGRETQYF
TRBV20-1	TRBJ2-7	CSAVQGASYEQYF
TRBV2	TRBJ1-5	CASSDVLSNQPQHF
TRBV5-4	TRBJ2-3	CASSLVADTQYF
TRBV10-2	TRBJ2-3	CASIAAREQYF